This T cell receptor beta chain was recovered during a study of T-cell memory formation after mild COVID-19. Findings of the study overall: There was no confirmation that second-wave clones peaking on day 37 were SARS-CoV-2 specific.

TCRdb reanalysed the 5' RACE reads using MiXCR and keeps one entry per CDR3 protein. The sample includes 270,000 or so distinct CDR3 sequences, over 15% seen only once; the top ten take 22%. Germline CDR1 LNHDA, CDR2 SQIVND (reference sequence). The length of the CDR3 is 13 residues. Trimming removed 0 bases from V and 9 bases from J, with 9 bases in between. Of note for this clonotype: Antigen unknown.

The receptor's source is a man younger than 35 who had mild COVID-19 (a few samples of this study predate the infection). Cell type and time point are not known. This chain uses TRBV19 with TRBJ2-1, with a possible D match to TRBD2 (5 bases). The sample consisted of PBMCs or a T cell subset sorted from them (not recorded which). The CDR3 region is CASSIDGGGEQFF. CDR3 DNA sequence: TGTGCCAGTAGTATAGACGGAGGAGGTGAGCAGTTCTTC.